The 10 T cell receptor beta chains reported below all come from one sample, sequenced in a study of shared T cell receptors in the human thymus. The data were produced by immunoSEQ multiplex PCR, yet TCRdb's version contains in-frame clones alone and is incomplete. Of around 730,000 clones listed, around 85% are singletons. These sequences were also reported in another study, on human thymus T cells.

Sequencing was carried out using thymocytes. These receptors all come from a girl under three years old with a congenital heart defect.

The chain joins TRBV4-1 to TRBJ1-3; TRBD1 might be the D (5 bases). Germline assignment: CDR1 MGHRA and CDR2 YSYEKL. There are 17 residues in the CDR3. V was shortened by 5 bases and J by 0 bases, with 17 bases between the two germline ends. The CDR3 loop is CASSVQGFQGSGNTIYF. In DNA form, the CDR3 reads TGCGCCAGCAGCGTGCAGGGTTTTCAGGGCTCTGGAAACACCATATATTTT.

This clone appeared once. The chain combines TRBV10-2 with TRBJ2-7; D not resolved. Germline values: CDR1 WSHSY, CDR2 SAAADI. The CDR3 covers 14 residues. Trimming took 2 bases from V and 5 from J, leaving 13 bases between them. The CDR3 nucleotides read TGCGCCAGCAGTGAGGCAGGTCCTTGGAACGAGCAGTACTTC. Its protein is CASSEAGPWNEQYF.

The chain joins TRBV10-3 to TRBJ2-4; the D gene is possibly TRBD1 (6 bases). Trimming removed 4 bases at V and 3 bases at J, with 10 bases between. The CDR3 spans 14 residues. Germline-derived CDR1 and CDR2 are ENHRY and SYGVKD. The CDR3 DNA reads as TGTGCCATCAGTGGCGGACAGAACAAAAACATTCAGTACTTC. This gives the protein CAISGGQNKNIQYF.

The chain joins TRBV7-2 to TRBJ2-1, with a possible D match to TRBD1 (5 bases). The ends were cut back, 1 base at V and 6 bases at J, with 19 bases in the middle. This CDR3 spans 17 amino acids. The germline CDR1 and CDR2 sequences are SGHTA and FQGNSA. CDR3 region: CASSLGDRPTVGNEQFF. CDR3 DNA: TGTGCCAGCAGCTTAGGAGACAGACCCACGGTAGGCAATGAGCAGTTCTTC.

This rearrangement joins TRBV29-1 to TRBJ1-1; 8 bases fit TRBD1. After removal of 4 bases from V and 3 bases from J, the junction contained 10 bases not matched to a gene. The CDR3 spans 15 residues. Germline loops: CDR1 SQVTM, CDR2 ANQGSEA. CDR3 residues: CSVVLQDRVDTEAFF. The CDR3 nucleotides are TGCAGCGTTGTTTTGCAGGACAGGGTGGACACTGAAGCTTTCTTT.

The gene calls are TRBV21-1 and TRBJ2-7; whether TRBD1, the table's D call, matches the DNA was not checked. TRBV21-1 is annotated as a pseudogene. The CDR3 is 16 amino acids. CDR3 region: CASSKKNRDREDEQYF. CDR3 bases: TGTGCCAGCAGCAAAAAAAACCGGGACAGGGAGGACGAGCAGTACTTC.

The genes are TRBV14 and TRBJ2-3; a possible D gene is TRBD1 (5 bases). CDR3 length: 15 residues. V gave up 4 bases and J gave up 6 bases, with 17 bases separating them. CDR1 and CDR2 (germline): SGHDN, FVKESK. The CDR3 DNA reads as TGTGCCAGCAGCCGACAAACCAGGGTTGAGGATACGCAGTATTTT. Translating it yields CASSRQTRVEDTQYF.

V gene TRBV5-4 combines with J gene TRBJ2-1; 7 bases are shared with TRBD1. Germline V lookup: CDR1 SGHNT, CDR2 YYREEE (reference sequence). The CDR3 loop spans 16 amino acids. After removal of 4 bases from V and 4 bases from J, the junction contained 11 bases not matched to a gene. The CDR3 protein is CASSPSRDSHYNEQFF. CDR3 DNA sequence: TGTGCCAGCAGCCCTTCCCGGGACAGCCATTACAATGAGCAGTTCTTC.

V and J are TRBV5-1 and TRBJ1-1; D is possibly TRBD1 (5 bases). Between the trimmed V and J ends, which lost 2 bases and 6 bases, there was a span of 14 bases. Germline CDR1 SGHRS, CDR2 YFSETQ. The CDR3 has 14 residues. The CDR3 loop is CASSFSTQAPEAFF. The DNA for the CDR3 is TGCGCCAGCAGCTTCAGTACACAGGCCCCTGAAGCTTTCTTT.

The V gene is TRBV9, the J gene TRBJ2-1, with TRBD2 matching 13 bases. The germline gives CDR1 SGDLS, CDR2 YYNGEE. Trimming took 1 base from V and 8 from J; bases not matched to a gene: 9. The CDR3 contains 17 residues. CDR3 sequence (DNA): TGTGCCAGCAGCGTAAAGGGACTAGCGGGGAAGAGGCATGAGCAGTTCTTC. Translating it yields CASSVKGLAGKRHEQFF.